One sample yielded the 9 T cell receptor beta chains listed below, sequenced in a study of blood T cell repertoires in COVID-19 (dated by TCRdb to 2018 to 2021). The library was prepared using the immunoSEQ multiplex PCR assay. The table was pulled from immuneACCESS by TCRdb, which kept in-frame rearrangements only. Such tables lose some clones; where checked, under half of the loss comes from unresolved V genes, and the rest has no known cause. This sample has about 140,000 clones in its table, and 60% to 85% of those were observed once. The ten most abundant clones make up around 4.8% of the sample. The sample taken for sequencing was peripheral blood. These receptor sequences come from an elderly woman with active or convalescent COVID-19.

The table lists this clone with a few counts. The V call is TRBV7-2, the J call TRBJ2-5, with TRBD2 matching 11 bases. This CDR3 has 14 amino acids. The germline CDR1 and CDR2 sequences are SGHTA and FQGNSA. The V gene end was trimmed by 3 bases and the J gene end by 5 bases; junction bases not matched to a gene: 2. Here the CDR3 DNA reads TGTGCCAGCAGCTTCTCTAGCGGGGGGGAGACCCAGTACTTC. Translation: CASSFSSGGETQYF.

The CDR3 DNA reads as TGTGCCAGCCTCTCAGAGAGGACAGGGGGCATTTATACGCAGTATTTT. Protein: CASLSERTGGIYTQYF. The rearrangement uses TRBV28 and TRBJ2-3; 11 nucleotides align to TRBD1. Germline V gives CDR1 MDHEN, CDR2 SYDVKM. V trimming: 8 bases; J trimming: 7 bases; junction bases outside the gene matches: 14. The CDR3 runs to 16 residues.

The V call is TRBV5-1, the J call TRBJ2-2; 9 nucleotides align to TRBD2. The CDR3 is made up of 16 amino acids. CDR1 SGHRS and CDR2 YFSETQ come from the germline V gene. Trimming removed 7 bases from V and 7 bases from J; junction bases left unmatched: 14. The CDR3 protein is CASSLPPAGGSGELFF. The CDR3 nucleotides are TGCGCCAGCTCCCTACCCCCGGCGGGGGGGAGCGGGGAGCTGTTTTTT.

This clone occurred once. CDR3 region: CATKSGTGGNQPQHF. CDR3 DNA: TGTGCCACCAAGAGCGGGACAGGGGGGAATCAGCCCCAGCATTTT. The chain recombines TRBV27 with TRBJ1-5; TRBD1 matches at 11 bases. This CDR3 comprises 15 residues. CDR1 MNHEY and CDR2 SMNVEV come from the germline V gene (reference sequence). The junction had 9 bases not matched to a gene; V was cut back by 10 bases and J by 4 bases.

The genes are TRBV6-5 and TRBJ1-1; D uncertain. V was shortened by 6 bases and J by 0 bases, with 11 bases between the two germline ends. The CDR3 is made up of 14 amino acids. Per germline, CDR1 MNHEY and CDR2 SVGAGI. The CDR3 DNA reads as TGTGCCAGCAGACGACCGACTATGAACACTGAAGCTTTCTTT. The encoded protein is CASRRPTMNTEAFF.

The J gene is TRBJ1-5, the V gene TRBV12-3 or TRBV12-4; no clear D. Trimming shortened V by 1 base and J by 11 bases, and 9 bases separated the two germline ends. The length of the CDR3 is 12 residues. CDR3 amino acids: CASSLVGGSQHF. The CDR3 nucleotides read TGTGCCAGCAGTTTAGTTGGCGGGTCCCAGCATTTT.

A few counts support this clone. The chain uses TRBV19 and TRBJ2-7; D uncertain. CDR3 length: 13 amino acids. The germline V and J ends were trimmed by 6 bases and 1 base, with 10 bases remaining between them. Germline V gene lookup returns CDR1 LNHDA and CDR2 SQIVND (reference sequence). The CDR3 loop reads CASRAPGSYEQYF. In DNA, the CDR3 is TGTGCCAGTAGGGCTCCAGGTTCCTACGAGCAGTACTTC.

The V gene is TRBV23-1, the J gene TRBJ1-4, with D hard to call. TRBV23-1 is identified as an open reading frame with a role that is uncertain. The V gene lost 6 bases and the J gene lost 0 bases, with 14 bases spanning the gap. This CDR3 comprises 16 residues. The CDR3 here is CASRPLTPPTNEKLFF. The CDR3 region has the DNA TGCGCCAGCAGGCCCTTAACTCCTCCAACTAATGAAAAACTGTTTTTT.

A few counts support this clone. The chain joins TRBV7-9 to TRBJ2-3; a possible D gene is TRBD2 (5 bases). Trimming took 4 bases from V and 12 from J, leaving 14 bases between them. The CDR3 is 12 amino acids. Germline-derived CDR1 and CDR2 are SEHNR and FQNEAQ (reference sequence). For the CDR3, the DNA is TGTGCCAGCAGCTCGCTAGCACCCCTCCAGTATTTT. Amino acid sequence: CASSSLAPLQYF.